This TCR beta chain was identified in a study of PD-1 blockade in classical Hodgkin lymphoma. Study findings and constraints: Patients newly diagnosed and complete responders had comparable baseline diversity. At C4D1, TCR diversity had climbed significantly for CD4+ cells, though not for CD8+ cells.

Produced via immunoSEQ multiplex PCR; TCRdb's table is partial and in-frame only. The sample carries more than 60,000 clones, roughly nine tenths recorded once. All the patients suffered relapse after autologous stem cell transplantation, and brentuximab vedotin exposure differed. Patients had relapsed/refractory classical Hodgkin lymphoma with complete response, partial response or progressive disease as best response. Per the germline V gene, CDR1 is SGHRS and CDR2 is YFSETQ. Unmatched junction bases numbered 1, after V lost 2 bases and J lost 2 bases. The CDR3 consists of 14 residues. Remarks on this clone: The target antigen is unknown.

Sequenced material: peripheral blood mononuclear cells (PBMCs), taken at baseline. The rearrangement links TRBV5-1 to TRBJ2-3; 8 nucleotides line up with TRBD2. The TCR was taken from a human donor with classical Hodgkin lymphoma. CDR3 in amino acids: CASSFGGATDTQYF. CDR3 in DNA: TGCGCCAGCAGCTTCGGGGGGGCCACAGATACGCAGTATTTT. Full variable domain (missing parts from reference TRBV5-1 and TRBJ2-3): KAGVTQTPRYLIKTRGQQVTLSCSPISGHRSVSWYQQTPGQGLQFLFEYFSETQRNKGNFPGRFSGRQFSNSRSEMNVSTLELGDSALYLCASSFGGATDTQYFGPGTRLTVL.